These 15 T cell receptor beta chains came from one sample sequenced in a study of lymphopenia after photon versus proton radiotherapy. Repertoires were generated with immunoSEQ multiplex PCR, while TCRdb's copy carries only in-frame clones and drops some. The table has approximately 80,000 clones, more than 70% seen once. The source material was peripheral blood, sampled from a patient treated with proton-based radiotherapy. The origin of the receptors is a man in his fifties or sixties with pancreatic cancer.

The chain links TRBV5-5 to TRBJ2-2, with a possible D match to TRBD1 (6 bases). Per the germline V gene, CDR1 is SGHKS and CDR2 is YYEKEE (reference sequence). V lost 4 bases to trimming and J lost 10 bases, with 14 bases between them. The CDR3 sequence is 13 residues long. CDR3: CASSPIMGQELFF. CDR3 bases: TGTGCCAGCAGCCCGATTATGGGACAGGAGCTGTTTTTT.

The chain employs TRBV29-1 and TRBJ2-1; no clear D. The V end lost 2 bases, the J end lost 7 bases, and 9 bases lay between the germline ends. Germline CDR1 is SQVTM and CDR2 is ANQGSEA. The CDR3 consists of 12 residues. Written as DNA, the CDR3 is TGCAGCGTTGAACCGCAGGTGAATGAGCAGTTCTTC. This encodes CSVEPQVNEQFF.

CDR3 DNA sequence: TGTGCCAGCAGCGTAGGCTTGGCAGCGGGGCGCCGTACCAATGAGCAGTTCTTC. The encoded protein is CASSVGLAAGRRTNEQFF. The V call is TRBV9, the J call TRBJ2-1; 7 nucleotides line up with TRBD2. V was clipped by 0 bases and J by 6 bases; unmatched bases: 15. Germline CDR1 is SGDLS and CDR2 is YYNGEE. The CDR3 has 18 residues.

The chain uses TRBV10-1 and TRBJ1-5; no clear D gene. This CDR3 is 17 amino acids long. V gave up 4 bases and J gave up 0 bases, with 16 bases separating them. Per germline, CDR1 WNHNN and CDR2 SYGVQD (reference sequence). CDR3 residues: CASSGIVERYSNQPQHF. The CDR3 DNA follows: TGCGCCAGCAGTGGGATTGTAGAGCGGTATAGCAATCAGCCCCAGCATTTT.

The chain couples TRBV19 to TRBJ1-5, with 7 nucleotides matching TRBD1. V lost 7 bases, J lost 1 base, and 7 bases stayed unmatched. This CDR3 comprises 15 residues. The germline CDR1 and CDR2 sequences are LNHDA and SQIVND (reference sequence). Here the CDR3 reads CASTKGQLSNQPQHF. The DNA of the CDR3 is TGTGCCAGTACTAAGGGACAGTTGAGCAATCAGCCCCAGCATTTT.

The chain joins TRBV19 to TRBJ1-2; 10 bases fit TRBD1. Germline lookup yields CDR1 LNHDA and CDR2 SQIVND (reference sequence). The V gene end was trimmed by 4 bases and the J gene end by 7 bases; junction bases not matched to a gene: 6. The CDR3 totals 14 residues. CDR3 amino acids: CASSTPGTGAGYTF. The CDR3 region has the DNA TGTGCCAGTAGTACCCCTGGGACAGGGGCTGGCTACACCTTC.

Written as DNA, the CDR3 is TGTGCCAGCAGTCAGGGGGTCGACAATGAGCAGTTCTTC. It encodes CASSQGVDNEQFF. This rearrangement joins TRBV2 to TRBJ2-1; 7 bases are a match to TRBD1. Germline V gives CDR1 SNHLY, CDR2 FYNNEI. This CDR3 comprises 13 residues. V was pared by 5 bases and J by 5 bases, with 3 bases of the junction left unmatched. The full variable domain, with the rest looked up from reference TRBV2 and TRBJ2-1, is EPEVTQTPSHQVTQMGQEVILRCVPISNHLYFYWYRQILGQKVEFLVSFYNNEISEKSEIFDDQFSVERPDGSNFTLKIRSTKLEDSAMYFCASSQGVDNEQFFGPGTRLTVL.

The genes are TRBV19 and TRBJ1-1, with D unclear. Deletions cut 6 bases from V and 2 bases from J, with 10 bases between. This CDR3 is 13 amino acids long. Germline CDR1 LNHDA, CDR2 SQIVND (reference sequence). CDR3 bases: TGTGCCAGTAGCACTGGCAGAAACACTGAAGCTTTCTTT. This encodes CASSTGRNTEAFF.

The chain recombines TRBV27 with TRBJ2-1; D is unresolved. This CDR3 is built from 13 residues. V lost 3 bases, J lost 4 bases, and 7 bases lay in between. The germline CDR1 and CDR2 sequences are MNHEY and SMNVEV (reference sequence). Here the CDR3 reads CASSFNRYNEQFF. CDR3 DNA sequence: TGTGCCAGCAGTTTTAACAGATACAATGAGCAGTTCTTC.

The rearrangement links TRBV7-9 to TRBJ2-1, with TRBD2 identical over 10 bases. V shed 0 bases and J 2 bases; nucleotides not matched to a gene: 1. The CDR3 contains 16 residues. CDR1 is SEHNR and CDR2 is FQNEAQ in the germline V gene (reference sequence). The CDR3 spells CASSLALAGPYNEQFF. The CDR3 region has the DNA TGTGCCAGCAGCTTAGCACTAGCGGGACCCTACAATGAGCAGTTCTTC.

V is TRBV6-6 and J is TRBJ2-3; 12 nucleotides align to TRBD1. This CDR3 is 15 amino acids long. V lost 2 bases, J lost 7 bases, and 4 bases stayed unmatched. CDR1 is MNHNY and CDR2 is SVGAGI in the germline V gene (reference sequence). The CDR3: CASSYGTGGKNTQYF. The CDR3 DNA follows: TGTGCCAGCAGTTACGGGACAGGGGGCAAAAATACGCAGTATTTT.

V gene TRBV19 combines with J gene TRBJ2-3, with D maybe TRBD1 (5 bases). This CDR3 comprises 13 residues. The V gene lost 5 bases and the J gene lost 2 bases, with 8 bases spanning the gap. CDR1 and CDR2 from the germline V gene are LNHDA and SQIVND (reference sequence). This CDR3 reads CASSWTPTDTQYF. The CDR3, as DNA: TGTGCCAGTAGTTGGACACCCACAGATACGCAGTATTTT.

The chain is built from TRBV4-2 and TRBJ2-3; 16 nucleotides align to TRBD2. The CDR3 is 18 amino acids. Germline V lookup: CDR1 LGHNA, CDR2 YNFKEQ. Germline trimming cut 4 bases from V and 1 base from J; bases unmatched to any gene: 5. The CDR3 here is CASSPGLAGGPGTDTQYF. For the CDR3, the DNA is TGTGCCAGCAGCCCGGGACTAGCGGGAGGGCCTGGCACAGATACGCAGTATTTT.

The count of this clone is one. The chain employs TRBV7-6 and TRBJ2-2, with D unclear. The germline V and J ends were trimmed by 3 bases and 2 bases, with 4 bases remaining between them. Germline CDR1 is SGHVS and CDR2 is FNYEAQ. The CDR3 consists of 13 residues. The CDR3 loop reads CASSFGNTGELFF. CDR3 nucleotide sequence: TGTGCCAGCAGCTTCGGAAACACCGGGGAGCTGTTTTTT.

The V and J genes are TRBV18 and TRBJ2-7; TRBD1 aligns across 8 bases. The CDR3 loop spans 13 amino acids. Germline trimming cut 5 bases from V and 7 bases from J; bases unmatched to any gene: 7. Germline CDR1 KGHSH, CDR2 LQKENI. This chain's CDR3 is CASSLGQAREQYF. CDR3 in DNA: TGTGCCAGCTCATTGGGACAGGCTCGGGAGCAGTACTTC.